This T cell receptor (beta chain) was recorded in a study of technical replicates of blood from a handful of donors. Profiling relied on immunoSEQ multiplex PCR, and the TCRdb table lists in-frame clones only, not all of them. The table lists 70,000 or so clones, 91% of them singletons. CDR1 is SGDLS and CDR2 is YYNGEE in the germline V gene. CDR3 size: 13 residues. The ends were cut back, 4 bases at V and 8 bases at J, with 15 bases in the middle. The specimen was T cells isolated from PBMCs. This TCR was sampled from a human donor in good health. Some clones in this sample may be carry-over from other donors' samples. This rearrangement joins TRBV9 to TRBJ1-2, with TRBD1 as a possible D gene (6 bases). DNA of the CDR3: TGTGCCAGCAGCCCATACAGGACAGAGGGCTACACCTTC. Translation: CASSPYRTEGYTF.